The 17 T cell receptor beta chains below were found in one sample sequenced in a study of T cells in Graves' hyperthyroidism and ophthalmopathy. TCR beta CDR3 regions were amplified from RNA. HTBI primers drove first-round RT-PCR of the TCR CDR3. TCRdb reprocessed the multiplex PCR reads with MiXCR, giving one entry per CDR3 protein. The repertoire includes hundreds of thousands of distinct CDR3 sequences, around a third of them detected once, and around 32% sits in the top ten. The sequencing input was blood. The receptor set was obtained from a woman aged 40 to 50 with Graves' hyperthyroidism.

This chain connects TRBV29-1 to TRBJ2-5; 12 bases line up with TRBD1. The CDR3 has 14 amino acids. V lost 6 bases and J lost 5; bases outside the gene matches: 7. Germline assignment: CDR1 SQVTM and CDR2 ANQGSEA. DNA for the CDR3: TGCAGCGTGACGGGACAGGGGGCCTATGAGACCCAGTACTTC. This gives the protein CSVTGQGAYETQYF.

This clonotype was counted ten times or more. The gene calls are TRBV12-3 or TRBV12-4 and TRBJ1-5; 9 bases are shared with TRBD1. Trimming removed 4 bases from V and 4 bases from J; junction bases left unmatched: 8. The CDR3 consists of 16 residues. The CDR3 region is CASSYGQGTRNQPQHF. CDR3 nucleotides: TGTGCCAGCAGTTACGGACAGGGGACGAGGAATCAGCCCCAGCATTTT.

This clonotype was detected ten times or more. The J gene is TRBJ2-7, the V gene TRBV2, with D tentatively TRBD2 (6 bases). Trimming pared 6 bases from V and 6 bases from J, leaving 12 bases between. Germline CDR1 is SNHLY and CDR2 is FYNNEI. This CDR3 is built from 12 residues. The DNA of the CDR3 is TGTGCCAGCAGCCACGGGAGCGTCGAGCAGTACTTC. It is translated as CASSHGSVEQYF.

This clonotype was counted many times. The chain joins TRBV7-8 to TRBJ1-3; D not certain. The V end was cut by 4 bases, the J end by 4 bases, with 14 bases between. This CDR3 has 15 amino acids. Per germline, CDR1 SGHVS and CDR2 FQNEAQ. CDR3 bases: TGTGCCAGCAGCTCGGTGGGCAGATCAGGAAACACCATATATTTT. This translates into CASSSVGRSGNTIYF.

This CDR3 reads CASSAWWAAQRGEKLFF. The CDR3 DNA is TGTGCCAGTAGTGCCTGGTGGGCAGCCCAGCGGGGTGAAAAACTGTTTTTT. The chain recombines TRBV19 with TRBJ1-4; no definite D call. Trimming took off 5 bases at V and 7 bases at J, with 23 bases between the two ends. The CDR3 is 17 residues long. Germline V gene sequence: CDR1 LNHDA, CDR2 SQIVND (reference sequence). The whole variable domain, filled in from reference TRBV19 and TRBJ1-4, reads DGGITQSPKYLFRKEGQNVTLSCEQNLNHDAMYWYRQDPGQGLRLIYYSQIVNDFQKGDIAEGYSVSREKKESFPLTVTSAQKNPTAFYLCASSAWWAAQRGEKLFFGSGTQLSVL.

This clonotype was observed a handful of times. The V gene is TRBV9, the J gene TRBJ1-1, with D tentatively TRBD1 (6 bases). The CDR3 extends over 15 amino acids. Trimming took off 3 bases at V and 10 bases at J, with 22 bases between the two ends. Germline values: CDR1 SGDLS, CDR2 YYNGEE. CDR3 nucleotides: TGTGCCAGCAGCGCACGGACAGCGGGATTTGAAGGAGCTTTCTTT. It specifies CASSARTAGFEGAFF.

Only a few counts were recorded for this clonotype. The chain links TRBV7-2 to TRBJ1-5; 8 bases match TRBD2. The J call may be incorrect, as the DNA end agrees better with TRBJ2-3. The CDR3 is made up of 14 amino acids. The germline CDR1 and CDR2 sequences are SGHTA and FQGNSA. CDR3 bases: TGTGCCAGCAGCTCAACACGGGGGGGGAATACGCAGTATTTT. Protein product: CASSSTRGGNTQYF.

The chain combines TRBV7-8 with TRBJ2-3; 8 bases align to TRBD2. This CDR3 is 14 amino acids long. The ends lost 7 bases at V and 8 bases at J; junction bases unmatched: 11. The germline V gene encodes CDR1 SGHVS and CDR2 FQNEAQ. CDR3 bases: TGTGCCAGCATGATCCGGGGACTAGAGTTTACGCAGTATTTT. It encodes CASMIRGLEFTQYF.

This clonotype showed up many times. This chain links TRBV7-9 with TRBJ1-1; 7 nucleotides agree with TRBD1. Germline assignment: CDR1 SEHNR and CDR2 FQNEAQ (reference sequence). Trimming took 3 bases from V and 2 from J; bases not matched to a gene: 3. CDR3 length equals 14 residues. The CDR3 coding sequence is TGTGCCAGCAGCTTGGGACAGACTAACACTGAAGCTTTCTTT. Amino acids: CASSLGQTNTEAFF.

In its sample, this clonotype was seen many times. V is TRBV7-9 and J is TRBJ1-2; D is uncertain. The germline CDR1 and CDR2 sequences are SEHNR and FQNEAQ (reference sequence). Trimming shortened V by 5 bases and J by 2 bases, and 12 bases separated the two germline ends. The CDR3 is 14 amino acids. Written as DNA, the CDR3 is TGTGCCAGCAGCCCGGAACAACGCAACTATGGCTACACCTTC. It yields the protein CASSPEQRNYGYTF. Looking up the rest from reference TRBV7-9 and TRBJ1-2 gives the full variable domain: DTGVSQNPRHKITKRGQNVTFRCDPISEHNRLYWYRQTLGQGPEFLTYFQNEAQLEKSRLLSDRFSAERPKGSFSTLEIQRTEQGDSAMYLCASSPEQRNYGYTFGSGTRLTVV.

This clonotype was observed a single time. The CDR3 DNA reads as TGTGCCAGCAGTTGGTCGAGCGGGGCCTCCTACGAGCAGTACTTC. Encoded protein: CASSWSSGASYEQYF. The chain carries TRBV7-9 and TRBJ2-7, with 7 bases matching TRBD2. CDR3 length: 15 amino acids. J lost 0 bases, V lost 6 bases, and 8 bases had no gene match. Germline assignment: CDR1 SEHNR and CDR2 FQNEAQ (reference sequence).

This clonotype occurred a few times. The gene calls are TRBV6-5 and TRBJ2-2, with D maybe TRBD2 (6 bases). This CDR3 contains 15 residues. The germline CDR1 and CDR2 sequences are MNHEY and SVGAGI. The V and J ends lost 4 bases and 5 bases respectively, with 14 bases between them. The CDR3 nucleotides are TGTGCCAGCAGTTTGGGGACTCTAGGAACCGGGGAGCTGTTTTTT. Its protein is CASSLGTLGTGELFF.

This clonotype was seen a few times. The V gene is TRBV20-1, the J gene TRBJ1-5; no clear D gene. Germline lookup yields CDR1 DFQATT and CDR2 SNEGSKA (reference sequence). The CDR3 spans 12 residues. With 3 bases removed from V and 13 bases from J, the gap between germline ends came to 16 bases. CDR3 region: CSASAVVDVQHF. The CDR3 nucleotides are TGCAGTGCTAGTGCAGTGGTGGATGTTCAGCATTTT.

This clonotype has only a few counts. The chain is built from TRBV3-1 and TRBJ1-3; D ambiguous. This CDR3 spans 14 amino acids. Germline V CDR1 and CDR2: LGHDT, YNNKEL (reference sequence). V lost 6 bases, J lost 4 bases, and 13 bases lay in between. The CDR3 DNA reads as TGTGCCAGCAGTCGAGACACGTTCGGAAACACCATATATTTT. This codes for CASSRDTFGNTIYF.

This clonotype was picked up many times. The genes are TRBV6-5 and TRBJ1-2; no reliable D call. This CDR3 has 13 residues. CDR1 MNHEY and CDR2 SVGAGI come from the germline V gene. The V end was cut by 5 bases, the J end by 5 bases, with 12 bases between. Here the CDR3 reads CASSDTGDYGYTF. The CDR3 DNA follows: TGTGCCAGCAGTGACACGGGAGATTATGGCTACACCTTC.

V usage is TRBV9 and J usage is TRBJ2-5; 8 bases line up with TRBD1. The DNA matches TRBJ2-7 better at its end, which makes the J call doubtful. Looked up from germline, CDR1 is SGDLS and CDR2 is YYNGEE. The CDR3 runs 15 residues. CDR3 region: CASSVEGTGIYEQYF. In DNA, the CDR3 is TGTGCCAGCAGCGTAGAGGGGACAGGAATTTACGAGCAGTACTTC.

The genes are TRBV19 and TRBJ1-5, with TRBD1 matching 10 bases. Germline values: CDR1 LNHDA, CDR2 SQIVND (reference sequence). The CDR3 spans 17 residues. J lost 4 bases, V lost 1 base, and 7 bases had no gene match. The CDR3 is CASSIAPGQGGNQPQHF. CDR3 DNA sequence: TGTGCCAGTAGTATAGCCCCCGGACAGGGGGGGAATCAGCCCCAGCATTTT.